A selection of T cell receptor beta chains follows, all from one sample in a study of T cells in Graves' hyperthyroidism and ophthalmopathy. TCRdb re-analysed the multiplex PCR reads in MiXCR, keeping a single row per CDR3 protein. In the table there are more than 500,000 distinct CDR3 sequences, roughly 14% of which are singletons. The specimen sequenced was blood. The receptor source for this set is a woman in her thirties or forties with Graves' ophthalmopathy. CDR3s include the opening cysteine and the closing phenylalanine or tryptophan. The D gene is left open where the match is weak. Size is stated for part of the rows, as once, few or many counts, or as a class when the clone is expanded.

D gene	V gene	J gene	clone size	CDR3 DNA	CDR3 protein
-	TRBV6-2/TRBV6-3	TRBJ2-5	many	TGTGCCAGCACTAACAGGGTCCCCCAAGAGACCCAGTACTTC	CASTNRVPQETQYF
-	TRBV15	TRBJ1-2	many	TGTGCCACCAGCAGTCTTCTGGGGTTTGGCTACACCTTC	CATSSLLGFGYTF
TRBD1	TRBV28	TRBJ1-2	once	TGTGCCAGCAGAGAAAGGACAGGGTTAGGCTACACCTTC	CASRERTGLGYTF
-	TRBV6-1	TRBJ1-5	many	TGTGCCAGCAGTACAGGGTTTGGCAATCAGCCCCAGCATTTT	CASSTGFGNQPQHF
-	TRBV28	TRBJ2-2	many	TGTGCCAGCAGTTTAGCGGGGATCGGGGAGCTGTTTTTT	CASSLAGIGELFF
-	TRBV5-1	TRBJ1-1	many	TGCGCCAGCAGCTCTGGAGGGGGAGAGAACACTGAAGCTTTCTTT	CASSSGGGENTEAFF
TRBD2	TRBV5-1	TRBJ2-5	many	TGCGCCAGCAGCTTAGGACTAGCGGGCAGAGAGACCCAGTACTTC	CASSLGLAGRETQYF
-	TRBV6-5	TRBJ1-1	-	TGTGCCAGCAGTTATTATTCGGAGGGGCAAGCTTTCTTT	CASSYYSEGQAFF
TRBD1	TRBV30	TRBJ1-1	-	TGTGCCTGGAGCGCATCAGGGACAGGGGGTGAAGCTTTCTTT	CAWSASGTGGEAFF
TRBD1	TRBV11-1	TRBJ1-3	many	TGTGCCAGCAGCGCAGGGACAGGGGCGTATGGAAACACCATATATTTT	CASSAGTGAYGNTIYF
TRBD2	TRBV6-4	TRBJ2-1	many	TGTGCCAGCAGTGAGCGAGCGGGGACCTACAATGAGCAGTTCTTC	CASSERAGTYNEQFF
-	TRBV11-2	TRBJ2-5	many	TGTGCCAGCAGCTCCGGACGGTCAGAGACCCAGTACTTC	CASSSGRSETQYF
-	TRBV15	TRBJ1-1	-	TGTGCCACCAGCAGAGATATTCAGGCAAACACTGAAGCTTTCTTT	CATSRDIQANTEAFF
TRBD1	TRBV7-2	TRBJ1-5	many	TGTGCCAGCAGCCCCACCGGGACAGGGTCTTGGGCCCAGCATTTT	CASSPTGTGSWAQHF
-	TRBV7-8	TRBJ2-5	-	TGTGCCAGCAGCTTAGTACGGAAGACCCAGTACTTC	CASSLVRKTQYF
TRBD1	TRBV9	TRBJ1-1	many	TGTGCCAGCAGCGTAGGGGGGACAGGGCGGTACACTGAAGCTTTCTTT	CASSVGGTGRYTEAFF
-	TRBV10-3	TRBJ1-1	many	TGTGCCATCAGGCTGTCGCAGGTGAACACTGAAGCTTTCTTT	CAIRLSQVNTEAFF
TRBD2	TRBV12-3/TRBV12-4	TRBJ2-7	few	TGTGCCAGCAGCCAAACTAGCGGGAGCCACGAGCAGTACTTC	CASSQTSGSHEQYF
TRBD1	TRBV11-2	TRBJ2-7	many	TGTGCCAGCAGCTTAGTTGGGACAGCTTACGAGCAGTACTTC	CASSLVGTAYEQYF
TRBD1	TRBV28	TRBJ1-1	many	TGTGCCAGCGGGTACAGGGGGAACACTGAAGCTTTCTTT	CASGYRGNTEAFF
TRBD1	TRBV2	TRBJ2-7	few	TGTGCCAGCATCGACGGGACAGGGCGTGCCGAGCAGTACTTC	CASIDGTGRAEQYF
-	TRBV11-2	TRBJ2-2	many	TGTGCCAGCACCCGCCGGGACCGCGGGGAGCTGTTTTTT	CASTRRDRGELFF
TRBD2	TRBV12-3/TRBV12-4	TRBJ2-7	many	TGTGCCAGCAGTCCCCAAGCGGGAGGGCCGTACGAGCAGTACTTC	CASSPQAGGPYEQYF
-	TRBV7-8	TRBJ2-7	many	TGTGCCAGCAGCGCCACCTACGAGCAGTACTTC	CASSATYEQYF
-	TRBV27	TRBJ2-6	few	TGTGCCAGCAGTCCCAGACGTGGCCAAACTGGGGCCAACGTCCTGACTTTC	CASSPRRGQTGANVLTF
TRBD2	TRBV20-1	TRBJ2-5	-	TGCAGTGCCTGGGGACTAGCGGAGATGGAGACCCAGTACTTC	CSAWGLAEMETQYF
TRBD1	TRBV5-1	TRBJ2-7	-	TGCGCCAACAGCAATCCAGGGGGCCCCTACGAGCAGTACTTC	CANSNPGGPYEQYF
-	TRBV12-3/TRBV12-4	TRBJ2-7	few	TGTGCCAGCACTCCACAGGATGTAGTCTACGAGCAGTACTTC	CASTPQDVVYEQYF
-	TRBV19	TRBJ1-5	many	TGTGCCAGTAGTATGATGAGCAATCAGCCCCAGCATTTT	CASSMMSNQPQHF
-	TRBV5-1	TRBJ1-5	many	TGCGCCAGCAGCTTGGACAACAATCAGCCCCAGCATTTT	CASSLDNNQPQHF
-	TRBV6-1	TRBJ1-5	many	TGTGCCAGCAGTGTTTACAGGGTGGGTAATCAGCCCCAGCATTTT	CASSVYRVGNQPQHF
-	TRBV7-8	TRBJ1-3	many	TGTGCCAGCAGCTTAGCACCTCGAGGCCTGGGTGGAAACACCATATATTTT	CASSLAPRGLGGNTIYF
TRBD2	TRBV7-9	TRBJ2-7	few	TGTGCCAGCAGCGCAACCGGGACTAGCGGGACCCCCTACGAGCAGTACTTC	CASSATGTSGTPYEQYF
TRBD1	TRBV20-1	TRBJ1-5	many	TGCAGTGCTACCGCCGGGACAGGGGGCGGGAAGCCCCAGCATTTT	CSATAGTGGGKPQHF
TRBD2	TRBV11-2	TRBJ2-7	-	TGTGCCAGCAGCTTAGAAGCTAGCGGGAGGTGGGAGTACGAGCAGTACTTC	CASSLEASGRWEYEQYF
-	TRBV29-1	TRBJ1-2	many	TGCAGCGTTGAAGGTAGAGGGGAGGGCTACACCTTC	CSVEGRGEGYTF
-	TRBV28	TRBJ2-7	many	TGTGCCAGCAGCCGCCGCGGTTGGGACGAGCAGTACTTC	CASSRRGWDEQYF
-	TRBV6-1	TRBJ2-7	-	TGTGCCAGCGGGGTAGACACCCTGGAGCAGTACTTC	CASGVDTLEQYF
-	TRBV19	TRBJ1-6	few	TGTGCCAGTAGTACCTTCGGGGGACCCCTCCACTTT	CASSTFGGPLHF
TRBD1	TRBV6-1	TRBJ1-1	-	TGTGCCAGCAGGAGACAGGGTCCGACTGGCGTTAACACTGAAGCTTTCTTT	CASRRQGPTGVNTEAFF
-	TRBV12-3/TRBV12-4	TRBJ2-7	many	TGTGCCAGCAGTTTAGCCGTTAGCGCCTACGAGCAGTACTTC	CASSLAVSAYEQYF
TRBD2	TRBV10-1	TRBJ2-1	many	TGCGCCAGCAGGGATCGAGGACTAGAGCGAAAGGAGCAGTTCTTC	CASRDRGLERKEQFF
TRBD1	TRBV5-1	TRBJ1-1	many	TGCGCCAGCAGCGAGGGACAGGGGGACACTGAAGCTTTCTTT	CASSEGQGDTEAFF
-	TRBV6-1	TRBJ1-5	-	TGTGCCAGCAAAGAGGAATCTTGGGAAAGCAATCAGCCCCAGCATTTT	CASKEESWESNQPQHF
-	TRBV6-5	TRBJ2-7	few	TGTGCCAGCAGTTACTCGACCAACTCCTACGAGCAGTACTTC	CASSYSTNSYEQYF
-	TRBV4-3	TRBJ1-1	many	TGCGCCAGCAGCCCGGGGCACGGGCTCCGACCCACTGAAGCTTTCTTT	CASSPGHGLRPTEAFF
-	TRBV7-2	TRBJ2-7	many	TGTGCCAGCAGCCCGAGTCTGGAGACCTACGAGCAGTACTTC	CASSPSLETYEQYF
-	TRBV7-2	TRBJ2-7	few	TGTGCCAGCAGCCACGGGTTCTACGAGCAGTACTTC	CASSHGFYEQYF
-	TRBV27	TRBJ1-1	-	TGTGCCAGCAGTCTTACACCGACTGGGCTGGACACTGAAGCTTTCTTT	CASSLTPTGLDTEAFF
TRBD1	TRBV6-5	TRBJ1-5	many	TGTGCCAGCAGTTCCCTCACCGACAGGGGGGGCAATCAGCCCCAGCATTTT	CASSSLTDRGGNQPQHF
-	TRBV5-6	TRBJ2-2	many	TGTGCCAGCAGCGGCGGGGTGGGCACCGGGGAGCTGTTTTTT	CASSGGVGTGELFF
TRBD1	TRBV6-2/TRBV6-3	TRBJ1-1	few	TGTGCCAGCAGTTACTCGGTCTCAAGGACAGGACATAATGAGGCTTTCTTT	CASSYSVSRTGHNEAFF
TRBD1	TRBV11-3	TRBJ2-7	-	TGTGCCAGCAGCCCACGGGACAGGGTCTCCTACGAGCAGTACTTC	CASSPRDRVSYEQYF
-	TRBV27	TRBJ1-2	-	TGTGCCAGCAGCTTTTCGCACCCAAACCCCTACCCCGTCTTC	CASSFSHPNPYPVF